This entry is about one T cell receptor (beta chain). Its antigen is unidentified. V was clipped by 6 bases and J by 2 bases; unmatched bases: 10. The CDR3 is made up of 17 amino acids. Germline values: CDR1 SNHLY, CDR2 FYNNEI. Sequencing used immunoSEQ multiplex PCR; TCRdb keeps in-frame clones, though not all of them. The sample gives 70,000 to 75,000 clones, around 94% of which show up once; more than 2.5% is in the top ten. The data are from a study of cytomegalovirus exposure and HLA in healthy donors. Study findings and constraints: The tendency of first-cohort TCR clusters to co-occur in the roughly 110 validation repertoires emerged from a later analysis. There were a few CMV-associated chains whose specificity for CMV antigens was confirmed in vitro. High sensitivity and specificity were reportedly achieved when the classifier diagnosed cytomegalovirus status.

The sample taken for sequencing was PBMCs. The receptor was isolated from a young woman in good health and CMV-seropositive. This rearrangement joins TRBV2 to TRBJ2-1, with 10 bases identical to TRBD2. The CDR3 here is CASRTAGTSVPYNEQFF. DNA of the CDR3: TGTGCCAGCAGGACTGCCGGGACTAGCGTCCCCTACAATGAGCAGTTCTTC.